The 16 T cell receptor beta chains in this list originate from one sample, sequenced in a study of OX40 agonist ivuxolimab in advanced cancers. Libraries were constructed by the immunoSEQ multiplex PCR assay. Entries here come from immuneACCESS through TCRdb and include only in-frame sequences with V and J called. Some clones fail to appear in such tables; in the studies checked, an unresolved V gene covers under half of the shortfall, and the cause of the remainder is unknown. Present in this sample are around 39,000 clones, around four fifths of which were seen just once. Around 10% of the sample is in the top ten clones. The sequencing used CD4+ or CD8+ T cells sorted from blood, collected in a trial of the OX40 agonist ivuxolimab. The source of these receptors is an adult with an advanced solid tumor such as melanoma, head and neck, liver or kidney cancer.

The CDR3 here is CASSQAGLVDTEAFF. The CDR3 bases are TGCGCCAGCAGCCAAGCGGGACTAGTGGACACTGAAGCTTTCTTT. This chain uses TRBV4-1 with TRBJ1-1; tentatively, D is TRBD1 (5 bases). The ends were cut back, 1 base at V and 3 bases at J, with 12 bases in the middle. The CDR3 runs to 15 residues. The V gene's germline CDR1 is MGHRA and CDR2 YSYEKL.

This clone has a handful of counts. This chain connects TRBV7-2 to TRBJ1-6; the match to TRBD1 covers 7 bases. The V gene's germline CDR1 is SGHTA and CDR2 FQGNSA. There are 14 residues in the CDR3. V was pared by 5 bases and J by 10 bases, with 8 bases of the junction left unmatched. CDR3 sequence: CASSRQGKVSPLHF. DNA for the CDR3: TGTGCCAGCAGCAGACAGGGAAAGGTATCACCCCTCCACTTT.

The rearrangement uses TRBV7-2 and TRBJ1-3; D is unclear. V was pared by 0 bases and J by 2 bases, with 8 bases between. The CDR3 contains 15 residues. Germline-derived CDR1 and CDR2 are SGHTA and FQGNSA. CDR3 bases: TGTGCCAGCAGCTTAGCCCCCTTTCCTGGAAACACCATATATTTT. Translated: CASSLAPFPGNTIYF.

The gene calls are TRBV5-1 and TRBJ2-1; 10 nucleotides line up with TRBD1. This CDR3 region has 16 residues. V lost 0 bases and J lost 2; bases outside the gene matches: 2. The V gene's germline CDR1 is SGHRS and CDR2 YFSETQ. The CDR3 loop reads CASSLGDRGTYNEQFF. As DNA, the CDR3 is TGCGCCAGCAGCTTGGGGGACAGGGGCACCTACAATGAGCAGTTCTTC.

This chain connects TRBV5-1 to TRBJ1-2, with D maybe TRBD1 (5 bases). The CDR3 sequence is 14 residues long. The V end was cut by 0 bases, the J end by 6 bases, with 12 bases between. Germline V lookup: CDR1 SGHRS, CDR2 YFSETQ. CDR3 in DNA: TGCGCCAGCAGCTTGGAACAGGCGCTAGATGGCTACACCTTC. Encoded protein: CASSLEQALDGYTF.

The chain is built from TRBV7-6 and TRBJ2-1; 12 bases line up with TRBD2. J lost 9 bases, V lost 4 bases, and 7 bases had no gene match. CDR1 is SGHVS and CDR2 is FNYEAQ in the germline V gene. The CDR3 covers 15 residues. CDR3 sequence reads: CASSSSSGGAAEQFF. For the CDR3, the DNA is TGTGCCAGCAGCTCCTCTAGCGGGGGGGCCGCTGAGCAGTTCTTC.

V gene TRBV6-5 combines with J gene TRBJ2-7, with TRBD2 matching 8 bases. The trim removed 8 bases at V and 3 bases at J, leaving 12 bases unmatched. The length of the CDR3 is 15 residues. Germline CDR1 reads MNHEY; CDR2 reads SVGAGI. The CDR3 coding sequence is TGTGCCAGCTCTATTCAGATCGGGGGGGTCTACGAGCAGTACTTC. Translating it yields CASSIQIGGVYEQYF.

This clone was picked up one time. A read error may account for a junction end that differs from germline. The CDR3 nucleotides read TGTGCCAGCAGTCAGGGGGTGGAGGAAGGCGAGCAGTACTTC. It encodes CASSQGVEEGEQYF. The rearrangement links TRBV10-3 to TRBJ2-7; 7 bases align to TRBD1. CDR3 size: 14 residues. Germline values: CDR1 ENHRY, CDR2 SYGVKD.

DNA of the CDR3: TGCGCCAGCAGCTTGGGACTAGGGGGAGCAGATACGCAGTATTTT. Its translation is CASSLGLGGADTQYF. The V and J genes are TRBV5-1 and TRBJ2-3, with D perhaps being TRBD1 or TRBD2 (6 bases each). Trimming left V 0 bases short and J 4 bases short, with 12 bases between. There are 15 residues in the CDR3. CDR1 and CDR2 from the germline V gene are SGHRS and YFSETQ.

This clone came up a few times. This sequence joins TRBV28 and TRBJ1-5; no reliable D call. V was cut by 6 bases and J by 7 bases, with 19 bases left in between. Per the germline V gene, CDR1 is MDHEN and CDR2 is SYDVKM. The CDR3 is made up of 15 amino acids. The CDR3 sequence: CASSIEGSPRQPQHF. The CDR3 bases are TGTGCCAGCAGCATTGAGGGTTCTCCCAGGCAGCCCCAGCATTTT.

The chain recombines TRBV11-2 with TRBJ2-3, with 7 bases lining up with TRBD2. V dropped 6 bases and J dropped 5; count of bases not matched to a gene: 11. CDR1 and CDR2 (germline): SGHAT, FQNNGV. This CDR3 spans 15 amino acids. CDR3 DNA: TGTGCCAGCAGTTTGACTAGCCGCGTAGGAGATACGCAGTATTTT. It codes for CASSLTSRVGDTQYF.

By share, this clone counts as medium-sized. This rearrangement joins TRBV10-2 to TRBJ2-7; D gene unclear. Germline assignment: CDR1 WSHSY and CDR2 SAAADI. Trimming removed 1 base from V and 3 bases from J, with 10 bases in between. This CDR3 comprises 14 residues. In DNA, the CDR3 is TGCGCCAGCAGTGAGTATTCAGAAGACTACGAGCAGTACTTC. Residues: CASSEYSEDYEQYF.

This rearrangement joins TRBV2 to TRBJ1-5; D remains unclear. The CDR3 sequence is 15 residues long. CDR1 and CDR2 from the germline V gene are SNHLY and FYNNEI. V was trimmed by 4 bases and J by 6 bases, leaving 16 bases between them. CDR3 DNA sequence: TGTGCCAGCAGTGCCGGCAGCCAGTGGGGTCAGCCCCAGCATTTT. This sequence encodes CASSAGSQWGQPQHF. The whole variable domain, remainder taken from reference TRBV2 and TRBJ1-5, is EPEVTQTPSHQVTQMGQEVILRCVPISNHLYFYWYRQILGQKVEFLVSFYNNEISEKSEIFDDQFSVERPDGSNFTLKIRSTKLEDSAMYFCASSAGSQWGQPQHFGDGTRLSIL.

The chain employs TRBV5-5 and TRBJ2-7; D is uncertain. Trimming pared 1 base from V and 2 bases from J, leaving 7 bases between. The germline gives CDR1 SGHKS, CDR2 YYEKEE (reference sequence). The length of the CDR3 is 13 residues. The CDR3 here is CASSLKRTYEQYF. The CDR3 coding sequence is TGTGCCAGCAGCTTGAAGCGAACCTACGAGCAGTACTTC.

The V gene is TRBV4-2, the J gene TRBJ2-1, with D perhaps being TRBD1 or TRBD2 (6 bases each). The CDR3 is 14 residues long. Trimming shortened V by 0 bases and J by 8 bases, and 11 bases separated the two germline ends. The germline CDR1 and CDR2 sequences are LGHNA and YNFKEQ. The CDR3 DNA follows: TGTGCCAGCAGCCAAGAAAAGGGGGAGGATGAGCAGTTCTTC. This encodes CASSQEKGEDEQFF.

The V call is TRBV27, the J call TRBJ2-4; 9 bases fit TRBD2. CDR3 size: 14 residues. Trimming took 2 bases from V and 7 from J; bases not matched to a gene: 3. Germline V gene sequence: CDR1 MNHEY, CDR2 SMNVEV (reference sequence). In DNA form, the CDR3 reads TGTGCCAGCAGTTTAGGGACTAGCTGGAACATTCAGTACTTC. Its protein product is CASSLGTSWNIQYF.